This TCR beta chain was found in a study of blood T cells in healthy people across ages. For this clonotype: Its antigen is unknown.

CDR1 DFQATT and CDR2 SNEGSKA come from the germline V gene (reference sequence). V shed 0 bases and J 5 bases; nucleotides not matched to a gene: 4. The length of the CDR3 is 14 residues. Isolation per sample recovered at least 6 million PBMCs. Study results and caveats: Long-lived and aged donors differed, with more naive CD4+ cells and higher diversity in the long-lived.

Using a J-beta primer mix together with a sample-barcoded 5' primer, a second PCR was run for about 7 to 12 cycles. Through a template-switch adaptor with 12 random nucleotides, each cDNA molecule received a tag. CDR3-containing paired-end reads numbered at least 2.5 million in each sample. TCRdb reprocessed the 5' RACE reads via MiXCR and lists one record per CDR3 protein. Of approximately 800,000 distinct CDR3 sequences detected, more than 55% appear once; the ten largest clones hold roughly 26%. The TCR originated in a man aged 40-55 years in good health. Sequenced sample: blood. The V call is TRBV20-1, the J call TRBJ2-1, with 7 bases lining up with TRBD2. Written as DNA, the CDR3 is TGCAGTGCTAGAGAGGGGGGGAAAAACAATGAGCAGTTCTTC. Residues: CSAREGGKNNEQFF.